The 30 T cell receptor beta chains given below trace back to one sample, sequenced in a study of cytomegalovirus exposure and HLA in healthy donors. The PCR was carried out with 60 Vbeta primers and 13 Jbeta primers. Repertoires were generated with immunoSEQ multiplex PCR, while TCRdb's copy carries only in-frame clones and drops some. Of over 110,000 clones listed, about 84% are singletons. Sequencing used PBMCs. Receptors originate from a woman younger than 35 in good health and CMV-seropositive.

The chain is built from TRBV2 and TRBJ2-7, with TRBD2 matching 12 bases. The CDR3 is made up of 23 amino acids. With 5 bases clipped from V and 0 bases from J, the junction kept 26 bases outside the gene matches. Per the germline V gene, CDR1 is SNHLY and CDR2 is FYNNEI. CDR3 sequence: CASSFRGGLTGTSGYDSSYEQYF. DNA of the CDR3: TGTGCCAGCAGTTTCCGGGGGGGGCTAACCGGGACTAGCGGGTACGACAGCTCCTACGAGCAGTACTTC.

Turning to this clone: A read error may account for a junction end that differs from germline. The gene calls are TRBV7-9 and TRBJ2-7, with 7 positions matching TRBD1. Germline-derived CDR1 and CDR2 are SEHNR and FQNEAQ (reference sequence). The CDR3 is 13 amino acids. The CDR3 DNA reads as TGTTCCAGCAGCTCCCCCGGACAGGTCGAGCAGTACTTC. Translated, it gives CSSSSPGQVEQYF. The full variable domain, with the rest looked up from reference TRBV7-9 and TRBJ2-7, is DTGVSQNPRHKITKRGQNVTFRCDPISEHNRLYWYRQTLGQGPEFLTYFQNEAQLEKSRLLSDRFSAERPKGSFSTLEIQRTEQGDSAMYLCSSSSPGQVEQYFGPGTRLTVT.

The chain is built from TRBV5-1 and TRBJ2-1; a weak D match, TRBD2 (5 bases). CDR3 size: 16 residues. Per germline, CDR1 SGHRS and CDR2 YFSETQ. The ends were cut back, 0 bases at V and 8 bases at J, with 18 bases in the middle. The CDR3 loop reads CASSLAGFGISDEQFF. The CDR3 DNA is TGCGCCAGCAGCTTGGCGGGGTTCGGAATATCTGATGAGCAGTTCTTC.

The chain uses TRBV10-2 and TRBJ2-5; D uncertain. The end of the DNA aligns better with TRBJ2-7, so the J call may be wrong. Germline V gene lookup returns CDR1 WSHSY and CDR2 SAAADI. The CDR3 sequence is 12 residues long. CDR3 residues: CASSEAHYEQYF. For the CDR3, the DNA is TGCGCCAGCAGTGAGGCCCACTACGAGCAGTACTTC.

Here the CDR3 DNA reads TGCGCCAGCAGAAACGGGGGGGCCAGCAATGAGCAGTTCTTC. As protein: CASRNGGASNEQFF. The chain combines TRBV5-1 with TRBJ2-1; TRBD2 matches 8 bases. V was clipped by 5 bases and J by 6 bases; unmatched bases: 7. Germline CDR1 is SGHRS and CDR2 is YFSETQ. This CDR3 comprises 14 residues.

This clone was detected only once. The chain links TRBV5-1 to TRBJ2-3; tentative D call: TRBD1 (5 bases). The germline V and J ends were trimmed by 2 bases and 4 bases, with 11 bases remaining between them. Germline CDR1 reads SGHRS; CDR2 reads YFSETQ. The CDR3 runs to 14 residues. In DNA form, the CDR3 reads TGCGCCAGCAGCTTCTTGGGGCCCTCAGATACGCAGTATTTT. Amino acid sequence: CASSFLGPSDTQYF.

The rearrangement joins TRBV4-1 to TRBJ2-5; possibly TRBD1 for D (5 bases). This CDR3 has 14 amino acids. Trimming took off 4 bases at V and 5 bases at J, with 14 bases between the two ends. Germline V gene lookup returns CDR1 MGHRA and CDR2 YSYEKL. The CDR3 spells CASSLDWAGETQYF. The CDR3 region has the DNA TGCGCCAGCAGCCTTGACTGGGCAGGGGAGACCCAGTACTTC.

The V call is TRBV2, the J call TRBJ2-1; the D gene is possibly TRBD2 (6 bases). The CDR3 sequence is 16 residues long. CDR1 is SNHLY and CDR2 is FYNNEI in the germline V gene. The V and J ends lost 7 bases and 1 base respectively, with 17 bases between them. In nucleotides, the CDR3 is TGTGCCAGCACTACAATCGGGGGAAGGTCCTACAATGAGCAGTTCTTC. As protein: CASTTIGGRSYNEQFF. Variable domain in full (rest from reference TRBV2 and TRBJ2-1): EPEVTQTPSHQVTQMGQEVILRCVPISNHLYFYWYRQILGQKVEFLVSFYNNEISEKSEIFDDQFSVERPDGSNFTLKIRSTKLEDSAMYFCASTTIGGRSYNEQFFGPGTRLTVL.

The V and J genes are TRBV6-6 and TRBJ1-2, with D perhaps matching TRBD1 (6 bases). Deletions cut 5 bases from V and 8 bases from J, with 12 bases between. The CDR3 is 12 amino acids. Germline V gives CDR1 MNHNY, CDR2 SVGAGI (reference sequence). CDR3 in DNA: TGTGCCAGCAGTCGGGGGGCGGGAGGCTACACCTTC. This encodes CASSRGAGGYTF.

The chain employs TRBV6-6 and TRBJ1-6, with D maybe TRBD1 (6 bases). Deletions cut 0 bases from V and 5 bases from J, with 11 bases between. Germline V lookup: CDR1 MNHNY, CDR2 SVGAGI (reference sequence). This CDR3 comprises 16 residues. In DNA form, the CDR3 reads TGTGCCAGCAGTTACTCGCGACAGGATCATAATTCACCCCTCCACTTT. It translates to CASSYSRQDHNSPLHF.

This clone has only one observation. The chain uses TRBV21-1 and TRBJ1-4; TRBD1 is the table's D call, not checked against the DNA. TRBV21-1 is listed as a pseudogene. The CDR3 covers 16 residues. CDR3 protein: CASRVARFATNEKLFF. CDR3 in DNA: TGTGCCAGCAGGGTGGCCAGGTTTGCAACTAATGAAAAACTGTTTTTT.

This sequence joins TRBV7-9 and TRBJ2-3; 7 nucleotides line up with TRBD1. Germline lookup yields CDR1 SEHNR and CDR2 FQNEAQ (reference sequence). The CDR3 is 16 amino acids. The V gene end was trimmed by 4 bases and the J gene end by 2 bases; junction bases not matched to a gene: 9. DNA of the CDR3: TGTGCCAGCAGCTCGATGACAGGGACGATCACAGATACGCAGTATTTT. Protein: CASSSMTGTITDTQYF.

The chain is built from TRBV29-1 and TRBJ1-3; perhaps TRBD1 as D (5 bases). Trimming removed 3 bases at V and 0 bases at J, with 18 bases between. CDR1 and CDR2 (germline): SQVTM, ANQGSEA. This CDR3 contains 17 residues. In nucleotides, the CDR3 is TGCAGCGTTGATGTCACAGGCTCAGGAGTCTCTGGAAACACCATATATTTT. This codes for CSVDVTGSGVSGNTIYF.

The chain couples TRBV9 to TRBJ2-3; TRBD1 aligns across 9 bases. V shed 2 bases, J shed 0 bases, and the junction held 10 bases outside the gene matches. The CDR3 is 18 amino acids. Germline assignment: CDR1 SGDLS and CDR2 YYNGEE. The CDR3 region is CASSVGQGASPSTDTQYF. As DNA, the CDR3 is TGTGCCAGCAGCGTGGGACAGGGCGCATCACCTAGCACAGATACGCAGTATTTT.

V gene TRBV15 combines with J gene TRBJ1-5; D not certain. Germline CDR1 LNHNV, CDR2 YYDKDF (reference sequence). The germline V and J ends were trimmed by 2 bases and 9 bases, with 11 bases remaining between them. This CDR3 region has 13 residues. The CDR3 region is CATSRRREGPQHF. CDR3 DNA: TGTGCCACCAGCAGAAGACGGGAAGGGCCCCAGCATTTT.

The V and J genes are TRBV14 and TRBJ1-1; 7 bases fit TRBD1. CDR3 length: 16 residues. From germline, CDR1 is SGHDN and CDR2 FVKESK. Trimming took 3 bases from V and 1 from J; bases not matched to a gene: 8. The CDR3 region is CASSHGPGGPNTEAFF. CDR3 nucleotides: TGTGCCAGCAGCCATGGCCCAGGGGGGCCGAACACTGAAGCTTTCTTT.

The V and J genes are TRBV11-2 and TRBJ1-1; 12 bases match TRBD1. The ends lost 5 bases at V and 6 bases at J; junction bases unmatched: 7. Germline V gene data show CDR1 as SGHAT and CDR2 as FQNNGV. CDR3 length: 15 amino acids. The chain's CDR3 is CASSPGQGADAEAFF. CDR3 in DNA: TGTGCCAGCAGCCCGGGACAGGGGGCCGACGCTGAAGCTTTCTTT. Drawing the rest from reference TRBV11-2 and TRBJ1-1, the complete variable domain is EAGVAQSPRYKIIEKRQSVAFWCNPISGHATLYWYQQILGQGPKLLIQFQNNGVVDDSQLPKDRFSAERLKGVDSTLKIQPAKLEDSAVYLCASSPGQGADAEAFFGQGTRLTVV.

CDR3 in amino acids: CARRDRRLGVNTEAFF. The CDR3 coding sequence is TGTGCCCGCCGGGACAGGAGGTTGGGGGTGAACACTGAAGCTTTCTTT. V is TRBV2 and J is TRBJ1-1; 8 bases align to TRBD1. This CDR3 has 16 amino acids. Germline CDR1 SNHLY, CDR2 FYNNEI. V lost 11 bases to trimming and J lost 0 bases; unmatched junction nucleotides: 14.

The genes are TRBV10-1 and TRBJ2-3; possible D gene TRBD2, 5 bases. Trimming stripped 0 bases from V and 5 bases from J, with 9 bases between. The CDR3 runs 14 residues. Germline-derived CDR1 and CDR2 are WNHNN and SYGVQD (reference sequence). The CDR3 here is CASSESRGKDTQYF. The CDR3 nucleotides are TGCGCCAGCAGTGAGTCCCGGGGAAAAGATACGCAGTATTTT.

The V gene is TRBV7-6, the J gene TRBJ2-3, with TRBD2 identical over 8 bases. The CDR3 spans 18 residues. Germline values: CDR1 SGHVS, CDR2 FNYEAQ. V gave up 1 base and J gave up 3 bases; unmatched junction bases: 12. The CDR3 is CASSLGSGRGGNTDTQYF. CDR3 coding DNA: TGTGCCAGCAGCTTAGGCTCGGGGCGCGGGGGGAATACAGATACGCAGTATTTT.

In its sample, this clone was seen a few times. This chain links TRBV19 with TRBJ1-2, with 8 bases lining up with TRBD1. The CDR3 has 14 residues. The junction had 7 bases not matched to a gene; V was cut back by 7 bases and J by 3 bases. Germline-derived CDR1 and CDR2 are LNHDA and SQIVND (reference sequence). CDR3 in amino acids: CASTPGQGDYGYTF. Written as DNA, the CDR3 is TGTGCCAGTACCCCCGGACAGGGAGACTATGGCTACACCTTC. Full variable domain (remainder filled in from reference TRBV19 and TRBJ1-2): DGGITQSPKYLFRKEGQNVTLSCEQNLNHDAMYWYRQDPGQGLRLIYYSQIVNDFQKGDIAEGYSVSREKKESFPLTVTSAQKNPTAFYLCASTPGQGDYGYTFGSGTRLTVV.

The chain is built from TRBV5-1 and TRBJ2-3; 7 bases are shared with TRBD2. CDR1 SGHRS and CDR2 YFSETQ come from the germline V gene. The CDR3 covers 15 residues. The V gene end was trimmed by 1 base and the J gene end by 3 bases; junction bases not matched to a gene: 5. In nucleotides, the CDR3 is TGCGCCAGCAGCTTGCGGGGGGTCGGGACAGATACGCAGTATTTT. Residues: CASSLRGVGTDTQYF. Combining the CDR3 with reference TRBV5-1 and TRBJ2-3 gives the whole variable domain KAGVTQTPRYLIKTRGQQVTLSCSPISGHRSVSWYQQTPGQGLQFLFEYFSETQRNKGNFPGRFSGRQFSNSRSEMNVSTLELGDSALYLCASSLRGVGTDTQYFGPGTRLTVL.

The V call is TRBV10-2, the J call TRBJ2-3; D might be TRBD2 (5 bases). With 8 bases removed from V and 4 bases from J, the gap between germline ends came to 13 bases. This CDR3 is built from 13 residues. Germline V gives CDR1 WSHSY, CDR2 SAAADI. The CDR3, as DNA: TGCGCCAGCGAGGCCCTAGCCGCAGATACGCAGTATTTT. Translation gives CASEALAADTQYF.

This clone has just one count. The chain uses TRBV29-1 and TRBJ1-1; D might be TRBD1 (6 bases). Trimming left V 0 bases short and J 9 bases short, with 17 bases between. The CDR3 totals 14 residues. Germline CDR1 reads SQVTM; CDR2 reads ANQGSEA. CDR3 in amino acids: CSVEDPPGHYKAFF. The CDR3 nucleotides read TGCAGCGTTGAAGATCCGCCGGGACATTACAAAGCTTTCTTT.

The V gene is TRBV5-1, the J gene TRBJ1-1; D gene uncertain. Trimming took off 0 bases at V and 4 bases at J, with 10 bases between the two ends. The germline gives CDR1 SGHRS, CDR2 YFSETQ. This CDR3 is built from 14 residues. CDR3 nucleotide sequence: TGCGCCAGCAGCTTGGTAGGTGAGGGCACTGAAGCTTTCTTT. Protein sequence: CASSLVGEGTEAFF.

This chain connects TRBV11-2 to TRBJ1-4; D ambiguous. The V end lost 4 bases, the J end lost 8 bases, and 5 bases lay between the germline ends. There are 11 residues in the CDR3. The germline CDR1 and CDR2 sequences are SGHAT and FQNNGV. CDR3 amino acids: CASSSGEKLFF. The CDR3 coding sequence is TGTGCCAGCAGCTCCGGGGAAAAACTGTTTTTT. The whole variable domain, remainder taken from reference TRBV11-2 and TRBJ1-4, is EAGVAQSPRYKIIEKRQSVAFWCNPISGHATLYWYQQILGQGPKLLIQFQNNGVVDDSQLPKDRFSAERLKGVDSTLKIQPAKLEDSAVYLCASSSGEKLFFGSGTQLSVL.

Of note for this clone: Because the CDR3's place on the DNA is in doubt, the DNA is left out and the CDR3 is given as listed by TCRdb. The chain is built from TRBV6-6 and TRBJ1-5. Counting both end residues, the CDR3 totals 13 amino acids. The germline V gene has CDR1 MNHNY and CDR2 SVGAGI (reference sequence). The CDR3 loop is CASSSSGNQPQHF.

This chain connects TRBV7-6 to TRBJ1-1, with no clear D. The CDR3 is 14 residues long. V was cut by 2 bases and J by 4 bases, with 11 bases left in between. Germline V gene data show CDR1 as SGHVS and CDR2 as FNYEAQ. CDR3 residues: CASSLKRGSTEAFF. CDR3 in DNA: TGTGCCAGCAGCTTAAAAAGAGGGAGCACTGAAGCTTTCTTT.

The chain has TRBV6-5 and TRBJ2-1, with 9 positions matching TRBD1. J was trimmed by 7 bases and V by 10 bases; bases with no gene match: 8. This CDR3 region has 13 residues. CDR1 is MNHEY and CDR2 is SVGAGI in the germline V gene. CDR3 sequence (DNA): TGTGCCACCACCCGGGACAGGGCTAATGAGCAGTTCTTC. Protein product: CATTRDRANEQFF.

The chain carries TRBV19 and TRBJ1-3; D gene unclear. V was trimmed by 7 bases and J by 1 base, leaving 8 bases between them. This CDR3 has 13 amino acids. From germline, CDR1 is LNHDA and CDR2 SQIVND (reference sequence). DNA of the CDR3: TGTGCCAGTATGCCACAGTCTGGAAACACCATATATTTT. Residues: CASMPQSGNTIYF.